These 8 T cell receptor beta chains share one sample of origin, sequenced in a study of blood T cells in healthy people across ages. Together with a sample-barcoded 5' primer, a J-beta primer mix was included in a second PCR lasting about 7 to 11 cycles. TCRdb fed the 5' RACE reads into MiXCR, producing one record per CDR3 protein. The sample contains about 1.8 million distinct CDR3 sequences, 40% to 55% of which appear only once. Source material: blood. These receptors all stem from a woman aged 40 to 50 in good health.

CDR3 loop: CASSQGTGELFF. The CDR3 coding sequence is TGTGCCAGCAGCCAAGGCACCGGGGAGCTGTTTTTT. The genes are TRBV28 and TRBJ2-2; D is undetermined. Trimming pared 6 bases from V and 4 bases from J, leaving 6 bases between. CDR1 and CDR2 (germline): MDHEN, SYDVKM. CDR3 length: 12 amino acids.

The V gene is TRBV12-5, the J gene TRBJ2-3; D uncertain. Germline loops: CDR1 LGHNT, CDR2 FRNRAP. Trimming pared 6 bases from V and 5 bases from J, leaving 9 bases between. This CDR3 contains 12 residues. The chain's CDR3 is CASGPSLDTQYF. The CDR3 region has the DNA TGTGCTAGTGGACCCAGTTTAGATACGCAGTATTTT. Using reference TRBV12-5 and TRBJ2-3 for the parts outside the CDR3, the full variable domain is DARVTQTPRHKVTEMGQEVTMRCQPILGHNTVFWYRQTMMQGLELLAYFRNRAPLDDSGMPKDRFSAEMPDATLATLKIQPSEPRDSAVYFCASGPSLDTQYFGPGTRLTVL.

This clonotype was seen more than once but under ten times. CDR3 in DNA: TGTGCCATCAGTGCAGGGCGGGTTACAGATACGCAGTATTTT. Translation: CAISAGRVTDTQYF. V is TRBV10-3 and J is TRBJ2-3; either TRBD1 or TRBD2 may supply D (5 bases each). V was shortened by 4 bases and J by 3 bases, with 11 bases between the two germline ends. The CDR3 extends over 14 amino acids. CDR1 is ENHRY, CDR2 SYGVKD, per germline.

This clonotype was observed a handful of times. V usage is TRBV21-1 and J usage is TRBJ2-3; the D call of TRBD2 is as the table states it, not checked on the DNA. TRBV21-1 is a pseudogene locus. The CDR3 spans 18 residues. The chain's CDR3 is CACHGLAGGRVEGDTQYF. DNA for the CDR3: TGTGCCTGCCATGGACTAGCGGGGGGGCGAGTTGAAGGGGATACGCAGTATTTT.

The rearrangement links TRBV4-3 to TRBJ2-7; D gene ambiguous. Trimming stripped 0 bases from V and 0 bases from J, with 9 bases between. The CDR3 has 15 residues. Germline CDR1 is LGHNA and CDR2 is YSLEER. This CDR3 is CASSQDFQLSYEQYF. In DNA, the CDR3 is TGCGCCAGCAGCCAAGATTTTCAGCTCTCCTACGAGCAGTACTTC.

The chain joins TRBV27 to TRBJ2-1, with 7 bases fitting TRBD1. Germline assignment: CDR1 MNHEY and CDR2 SMNVEV (reference sequence). J gave up 0 bases and V 2 bases, and 13 bases lay outside the gene matches. The CDR3 sequence is 19 residues long. The CDR3, as DNA: TGTGCCAGCAGTTTACGGCCCCCGGGACAGCGGAGCTCCTACAATGAGCAGTTCTTC. Its protein is CASSLRPPGQRSSYNEQFF.

The chain uses TRBV6-6 and TRBJ2-1; the D gene is possibly TRBD2 (6 bases). The V end lost 8 bases, the J end lost 7 bases, and 24 bases lay between the germline ends. CDR1 and CDR2 (germline): MNHNY, SVGAGI (reference sequence). This CDR3 region has 16 residues. CDR3 in DNA: TGTGCCAGCGCCGCGCCGGCTAGCGCACCCCGGAATGAGCAGTTCTTC. Translated, it gives CASAAPASAPRNEQFF.

V is TRBV20-1 and J is TRBJ2-4; TRBD2 is a possible D gene (6 bases). The V end was cut by 0 bases, the J end by 5 bases, with 11 bases between. Germline V gene data show CDR1 as DFQATT and CDR2 as SNEGSKA (reference sequence). This CDR3 has 14 amino acids. The CDR3, as DNA: TGCAGTGCTAGAGAGATCGGGGGAGAAAACATTCAGTACTTC. Residues: CSAREIGGENIQYF.